The 25 T cell receptor beta chains below were found in one sample sequenced in a study of beta chain features in type 1 diabetes. Expressed TCRB transcripts were sequenced after all isolated RNA was converted to cDNA. The method was immunoSEQ multiplex PCR; TCRdb's version includes in-frame clones alone and lacks a portion of them. The sample records about 230,000 clones, 9.6% being singletons. The specimen was naive CD4+ T cells from blood. The receptors come from a woman aged 18 to 35 in good health.

J is TRBJ2-1 and V is TRBV7-8; possible D gene TRBD1, 5 bases. This CDR3 spans 12 amino acids. Trimming pared 5 bases from V and 8 bases from J, leaving 10 bases between. CDR1 is SGHVS and CDR2 is FQNEAQ in the germline V gene. CDR3 in amino acids: CASSKQGYEQFF. CDR3 nucleotide sequence: TGTGCCAGCAGCAAGCAGGGCTATGAGCAGTTCTTC.

The chain carries TRBV9 and TRBJ2-3; D might be TRBD1 (5 bases). The CDR3 is made up of 16 amino acids. Trimming removed 1 base from V and 4 bases from J, with 16 bases in between. Per germline, CDR1 SGDLS and CDR2 YYNGEE. As DNA, the CDR3 is TGTGCCAGCAGCGTATTAGGGGCGGAACAGTCAGATACGCAGTATTTT. It yields the protein CASSVLGAEQSDTQYF.

V and J are TRBV7-9 and TRBJ1-2; D might be TRBD1 (6 bases). The CDR3 consists of 12 residues. Trimming removed 5 bases from V and 6 bases from J, with 10 bases in between. The germline CDR1 and CDR2 sequences are SEHNR and FQNEAQ (reference sequence). This chain's CDR3 is CASSPRQDGYTF. CDR3 bases: TGTGCCAGCAGCCCGAGACAGGATGGCTACACCTTC.

The gene calls are TRBV29-1 and TRBJ1-1; D ambiguous. The CDR3 consists of 14 residues. Germline-derived CDR1 and CDR2 are SQVTM and ANQGSEA. CDR3 in amino acids: CSVKTFQGNTEAFF. The CDR3, as DNA: TGCAGTGTTAAGACTTTCCAAGGGAACACTGAAGCTTTCTTT.

A few counts support this clone. J is TRBJ2-3 and V is TRBV30; D gene uncertain. Germline CDR1 is GTSNPN and CDR2 is SVGIG (reference sequence). V was pared by 2 bases and J by 0 bases, with 12 bases between. The CDR3 covers 15 residues. The CDR3 region has the DNA TGTGCCTGGAGTCAAGGCACGACTAGCACAGATACGCAGTATTTT. Encoded protein: CAWSQGTTSTDTQYF.

This chain's CDR3 is CASSYSRQGEAFF. CDR3 sequence (DNA): TGTGCCAGCAGTTACTCGAGGCAGGGTGAAGCTTTCTTT. The genes are TRBV6-5 and TRBJ1-1; D may be TRBD1 (5 bases). Germline V gene data show CDR1 as MNHEY and CDR2 as SVGAGI. The ends were cut back, 0 bases at V and 7 bases at J, with 9 bases in the middle. This CDR3 spans 13 amino acids.

The V call is TRBV7-8, the J call TRBJ1-1; 11 bases are shared with TRBD1. This CDR3 has 16 residues. V lost 4 bases and J lost 2; bases outside the gene matches: 6. CDR1 and CDR2 (germline): SGHVS, FQNEAQ. CDR3 region: CASSWDRGTLNTEAFF. The CDR3 nucleotides are TGTGCCAGCAGCTGGGACAGGGGGACCCTCAACACTGAAGCTTTCTTT. The full variable domain, with the rest looked up from reference TRBV7-8 and TRBJ1-1, is GAGVSQSPRYKVAKRGQDVALRCDPISGHVSLFWYQQALGQGPEFLTYFQNEAQLDKSGLPSDRFFAERPEGSVSTLKIQRTQQEDSAVYLCASSWDRGTLNTEAFFGQGTRLTVV.

This clone was counted a few times. The genes are TRBV30 and TRBJ2-7, with a weak D call TRBD2 (6 bases). The V gene's germline CDR1 is GTSNPN and CDR2 SVGIG (reference sequence). Trimming shortened V by 3 bases and J by 5 bases, and 14 bases separated the two germline ends. The CDR3 loop spans 13 amino acids. The CDR3 reads CAWSRGLPDEQYF. The CDR3 bases are TGTGCCTGGAGCCGGGGACTGCCTGACGAGCAGTACTTC.

This clone was seen a few times. The chain combines TRBV6-5 with TRBJ2-7, with TRBD1 matching 10 bases. The CDR3 has 15 residues. V was pared by 4 bases and J by 5 bases, with 8 bases of the junction left unmatched. Germline V gene lookup returns CDR1 MNHEY and CDR2 SVGAGI. CDR3 in DNA: TGTGCCAGCAGTTCTATGGGACAGGGGTTCCACGAGCAGTACTTC. Translation gives CASSSMGQGFHEQYF.

This chain uses TRBV18 with TRBJ1-1; 7 nucleotides match TRBD1. This CDR3 is 14 amino acids long. V lost 6 bases to trimming and J lost 4 bases; unmatched junction nucleotides: 8. CDR1 and CDR2 from the germline V gene are KGHSH and LQKENI. The CDR3 is CASSPNGQATEAFF. The CDR3 DNA reads TGTGCCAGCTCGCCAAACGGACAGGCCACTGAAGCTTTCTTT.

Concerning this clone itself: This may stem from a read error, because a much larger clone lies one nucleotide away. J is TRBJ2-5 and V is TRBV4-2, with 7 positions matching TRBD1. Germline CDR1 reads LGHNA; CDR2 reads YNFKEQ. This CDR3 spans 13 amino acids. Trimming at V came to 5 bases and at J to 2 bases, leaving 2 bases not matched to a gene. The CDR3, as DNA: TGTGCCAGCAGCTTGGGACAGCAAGAGACCCAGTACTTC. Its protein product is CASSLGQQETQYF.

This clone has only a few counts. This chain uses TRBV10-3 with TRBJ2-1, with 12 bases aligning to TRBD2. The germline CDR1 and CDR2 sequences are ENHRY and SYGVKD. The CDR3 sequence is 15 residues long. The trim removed 2 bases at V and 9 bases at J, leaving 5 bases unmatched. CDR3 amino acids: CAISEPSGGDGEQFF. The CDR3 DNA follows: TGTGCCATCAGTGAGCCTAGCGGGGGGGATGGTGAGCAGTTCTTC.

This clone was recorded a few times. The chain joins TRBV5-1 to TRBJ2-3; 11 bases are a match to TRBD1. CDR1 and CDR2 from the germline V gene are SGHRS and YFSETQ. After removal of 3 bases from V and 6 bases from J, the junction contained 9 bases not matched to a gene. The CDR3 runs 16 residues. The CDR3 DNA reads as TGCGCCAGCAGCTCGGACAGGGGGCGCGGGTCTGATACGCAGTATTTT. Its translation: CASSSDRGRGSDTQYF.

This sequence joins TRBV1 and TRBJ2-7; the table's D call TRBD1 went unverified against the DNA. TRBV1 is a pseudogene segment. The CDR3 is 14 residues long. The CDR3 bases are TGCACCAGCAGCCAAGGACAGGGGCTAATCGAGCAGTACTTC. This gives the protein CTSSQGQGLIEQYF.

CDR3 sequence: CASSLDRGPLRAFF. The DNA of the CDR3 is TGCGCCAGCAGCTTGGACAGGGGGCCTCTTCGAGCTTTCTTT. The V call is TRBV5-1, the J call TRBJ1-1, with TRBD1 matching 9 bases. There are 14 residues in the CDR3. Germline CDR1 is SGHRS and CDR2 is YFSETQ. Trimming took 0 bases from V and 10 from J; bases not matched to a gene: 7.

This chain uses TRBV9 with TRBJ2-1; 7 bases align to TRBD2. The CDR3 extends over 16 amino acids. Germline V gene lookup returns CDR1 SGDLS and CDR2 YYNGEE. J lost 3 bases, V lost 0 bases, and 6 bases had no gene match. DNA for the CDR3: TGTGCCAGCAGCGTAGAGGCGGGAGTGAGCTACAATGAGCAGTTCTTC. Protein sequence: CASSVEAGVSYNEQFF.

The chain has TRBV5-1 and TRBJ1-1, with TRBD1 matching over 9 bases. The CDR3 has 15 residues. Trimming cost V 4 bases and J 0 bases; bases outside gene matches: 4. Germline CDR1 is SGHRS and CDR2 is YFSETQ. For the CDR3, the DNA is TGCGCCAGCAGCACCCGACAGGGGGTGAACACTGAAGCTTTCTTT. Translating gives CASSTRQGVNTEAFF.

This clone came up many times. This chain joins TRBV5-4 and TRBJ2-3, with D perhaps matching TRBD2 (5 bases). Per the germline V gene, CDR1 is SGHNT and CDR2 is YYREEE (reference sequence). This CDR3 has 15 amino acids. V was trimmed by 1 base and J by 1 base, leaving 10 bases between them. Written as DNA, the CDR3 is TGTGCCAGCAGCTTGCGAGGGAAGGGCACAGATACGCAGTATTTT. Its translation is CASSLRGKGTDTQYF.

This clone was observed a few times. The sample has other DNA sequences that encode this CDR3 too. The chain has TRBV30 and TRBJ2-2, with 11 bases that match TRBD2. Trimming cost V 0 bases and J 4 bases; bases outside gene matches: 4. Germline lookup yields CDR1 GTSNPN and CDR2 SVGIG (reference sequence). The CDR3 is 16 residues long. CDR3 amino acids: CAWSVLAGVGTGELFF. The CDR3 nucleotides are TGTGCCTGGAGTGTACTAGCGGGAGTCGGCACCGGGGAGCTGTTTTTT.

This chain links TRBV6-1 with TRBJ1-1, with 7 nucleotides matching TRBD1. V was pared by 8 bases and J by 1 base, with 4 bases of the junction left unmatched. The CDR3 is 13 amino acids. Germline loops: CDR1 MNHNS, CDR2 SASEGT. The chain's CDR3 is CASGQDSNTEAFF. CDR3 bases: TGTGCCAGCGGACAGGATTCGAACACTGAAGCTTTCTTT.

This chain uses TRBV5-6 with TRBJ1-5; D remains unclear. V dropped 2 bases and J dropped 6 bases, with 9 bases sitting between them. There are 13 residues in the CDR3. The germline CDR1 and CDR2 sequences are SGHDT and YYEEEE. In DNA, the CDR3 is TGTGCCAGCAGCTTTTCTATCGGTCAGCCCCAGCATTTT. Translation gives CASSFSIGQPQHF.

The chain couples TRBV30 to TRBJ2-7; D may be TRBD1 (5 bases). V lost 7 bases, J lost 1 base, and 14 bases lay in between. CDR3 length: 13 residues. Germline V gene lookup returns CDR1 GTSNPN and CDR2 SVGIG (reference sequence). The CDR3 DNA sequence: TGTGCCTTGGGGCGGAAAGGGTCCTACGAGCAGTACTTC. Its protein is CALGRKGSYEQYF.

This clone occurred a few times. V and J are TRBV29-1 and TRBJ2-3, with a possible D match to TRBD1 (6 bases). CDR3 size: 15 residues. Germline CDR1 is SQVTM and CDR2 is ANQGSEA. The ends were cut back, 7 bases at V and 2 bases at J, with 19 bases in the middle. The DNA for the CDR3 is TGCAGCGCCCGACAGCTGGGGGCCCCCACAGATACGCAGTATTTT. It encodes CSARQLGAPTDTQYF.

The chain joins TRBV4-2 to TRBJ2-1; maybe TRBD1 (5 bases). V lost 2 bases and J lost 7, with 15 bases in between. Germline V gene lookup returns CDR1 LGHNA and CDR2 YNFKEQ. The CDR3 spans 15 residues. This CDR3 reads CASSQNGAEGNEQFF. In DNA form, the CDR3 reads TGTGCCAGCAGCCAAAATGGGGCGGAAGGGAATGAGCAGTTCTTC.

The table lists this clone with a few counts. The genes are TRBV30 and TRBJ1-1; 10 nucleotides line up with TRBD1. V trimming: 1 base; J trimming: 3 bases; junction bases outside the gene matches: 2. The CDR3 runs to 14 residues. Germline V CDR1 and CDR2: GTSNPN, SVGIG (reference sequence). Here the CDR3 DNA reads TGTGCCTGGAGTGGCGGGACAGGGGACACTGAAGCTTTCTTT. It translates to CAWSGGTGDTEAFF.